A selection of T cell receptor beta chains follows, all from one sample in a study of OX40 agonist ivuxolimab in advanced cancers. The table came from immunoSEQ multiplex PCR; TCRdb's copy has only in-frame clones and leaves some out. The table has approximately 57,000 clones, 88% seen once; the top ten hold 3.5%. This material consisted of CD4+ or CD8+ T cells sorted from blood, taken in a trial of the OX40 agonist ivuxolimab. The receptor set was obtained from an adult with an advanced solid tumor such as melanoma, head and neck, liver or kidney cancer. The conserved cysteine and the conserved F or W are not part of the CDR3 here. The listing skips clone size in some rows; elsewhere it reads once, few, many or a size class.

TRBV6-5 | few | 14 | ASSSLSGRAEGEQF
TRBV18 | . | 10 | ASSAGGAEAF
TRBV10-3 | . | 9 | ATSAGPGYT
TRBV11-2 | . | 13 | ASSFSGASADTQY
TRBV28 | . | 14 | ASRFEQGAFNYGYT
TRBV4-1 | few | 15 | ASSQSGLAGNTDTQY
TRBV28 | . | 13 | ASSVGQADTDTQY
TRBV28 | . | 13 | ASSTAGAGPYEQY
TRBV10-3 | few | 9 | AIRIEDEQF
TRBV5-4 | few | 12 | ASSPQVMNTEAF
TRBV7-2 | . | 13 | ASSPATGTNYGYT
TRBV10-3 | . | 11 | AISDAATDTQY
TRBV5-1 | . | 12 | ASSLEGSAYEQY